This record looks at one T cell receptor beta chain sequence and its context. This entry belongs to a study of PD-1 blockade in classical Hodgkin lymphoma. The time point here: cycle 4 day 1 (C4D1), after less than seven weeks of nivolumab. Brentuximab vedotin exposure varied among the patients, all of whom had relapsed after autologous stem cell transplantation. Profiled with immunoSEQ multiplex PCR; TCRdb holds only in-frame clones, not every one. The sample records roughly 96,000 clones, 85% to 95% being singletons. This material consisted of peripheral blood mononuclear cells (PBMCs), taken before the fourth cycle of nivolumab. The receptor was derived from a human donor with classical Hodgkin lymphoma.

The CDR3 loop is CASSLEVQGNEQYF. The CDR3 DNA reads as TGTGCCAGCAGCTTAGAAGTCCAGGGAAACGAGCAGTACTTC. J is TRBJ2-7 and V is TRBV7-9; a weak D match, TRBD1 (5 bases). The CDR3 consists of 14 residues. Trimming left V 1 base short and J 5 bases short, with 12 bases between. Germline values: CDR1 SEHNR, CDR2 FQNEAQ (reference sequence). The full variable domain, with the rest looked up from reference TRBV7-9 and TRBJ2-7, is DTGVSQNPRHKITKRGQNVTFRCDPISEHNRLYWYRQTLGQGPEFLTYFQNEAQLEKSRLLSDRFSAERPKGSFSTLEIQRTEQGDSAMYLCASSLEVQGNEQYFGPGTRLTVT.